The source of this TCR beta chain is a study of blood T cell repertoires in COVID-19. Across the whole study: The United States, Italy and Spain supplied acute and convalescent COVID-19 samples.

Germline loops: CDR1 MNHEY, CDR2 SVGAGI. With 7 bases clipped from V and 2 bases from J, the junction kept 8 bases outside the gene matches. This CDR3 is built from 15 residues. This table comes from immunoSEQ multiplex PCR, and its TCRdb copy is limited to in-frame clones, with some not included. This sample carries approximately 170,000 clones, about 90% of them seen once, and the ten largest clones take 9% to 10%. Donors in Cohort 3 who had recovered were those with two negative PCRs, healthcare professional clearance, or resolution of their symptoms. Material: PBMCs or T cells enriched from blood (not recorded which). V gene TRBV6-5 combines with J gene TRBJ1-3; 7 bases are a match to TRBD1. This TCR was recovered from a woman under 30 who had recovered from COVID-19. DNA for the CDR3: TGTGCCAGCATCCGACAGGGCTCCGCTGGAAACACCATATATTTT. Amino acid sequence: CASIRQGSAGNTIYF.